The clone carrying this T cell receptor (beta chain) was seen only a few times. Antigen unknown. These data are taken from a study of T-cell reconstitution after alpha-beta-depleted transplantation in children. Study-wide results and limits: Approximately two months post-transplant, alpha-beta T cells reportedly originated from several hundred expanded graft clones. One year post-transplant, T-cell counts and diversity were largely derived from T cells produced anew. The high TCRbeta diversity at day 60 in some patients came from surviving recipient T cells and thymic progenitors.

Unique molecular identifiers were incorporated during preparation of the TCRbeta library. Using its own MiXCR run on the PCR reads, TCRdb lists one record per CDR3 protein. The sample yields 490,000 or so distinct CDR3 sequences, over 9.5% seen once. With 1 base removed from V and 4 bases from J, the gap between germline ends came to 15 bases. From germline, CDR1 is SGHTA and CDR2 FQGNSA. The CDR3 length is 16 residues. Source: PBMCs, taken before TCRalphabeta/CD19-depleted stem cell transplant. The receptor comes from a child aged 2-15 years with inherited bone marrow failure, due to receive a stem cell transplant. The chain has TRBV7-2 and TRBJ2-3; the D gene is possibly TRBD2 (6 bases). CDR3 amino acids: CASSLVGLGSADTQYF. CDR3 sequence (DNA): TGTGCCAGCAGCTTAGTGGGACTCGGGAGTGCAGATACGCAGTATTTT. Looking up the rest from reference TRBV7-2 and TRBJ2-3 gives the full variable domain: GAGVSQSPSNKVTEKGKDVELRCDPISGHTALYWYRQSLGQGLEFLIYFQGNSAPDKSGLPSDRFSAERTGGSVSTLTIQRTQQEDSAVYLCASSLVGLGSADTQYFGPGTRLTVL.